These 31 T cell receptor beta chains came from one sample sequenced in a study of blood T cell repertoires in COVID-19. TCRdb's copy holds only in-frame clones and misses some; the assay was immunoSEQ multiplex PCR. This sample yields about 190,000 clones, of which around 80% are seen a single time; 17% belongs to the top ten. Material: PBMCs or T cells enriched from blood (not recorded which). The receptors come from a woman aged 50 to 60 with acute COVID-19.

In its sample, this clone was seen once. The genes are TRBV10-2 and TRBJ2-7, with TRBD2 identical over 7 bases. This CDR3 contains 15 residues. The germline gives CDR1 WSHSY, CDR2 SAAADI. The V and J ends lost 5 bases and 2 bases, in that order; junction bases with no gene match: 9. CDR3 protein: CASSTNRGGTYEQYV. The CDR3 DNA sequence: TGCGCCAGCAGTACCAACCGCGGGGGAACCTACGAGCAGTACGTC.

V gene TRBV7-6 combines with J gene TRBJ2-1; 10 nucleotides line up with TRBD2. Per the germline V gene, CDR1 is SGHVS and CDR2 is FNYEAQ. V gave up 5 bases and J gave up 3 bases; unmatched junction bases: 13. The CDR3 length is 18 residues. CDR3 sequence reads: CASSPMGPLAGGYNEQFF. CDR3 bases: TGTGCCAGCAGCCCTATGGGTCCGTTAGCGGGGGGCTACAATGAGCAGTTCTTC.

This clone was found a few times. The rearrangement joins TRBV5-1 to TRBJ2-3; 7 nucleotides line up with TRBD1. J gave up 0 bases and V 4 bases, and 2 bases lay outside the gene matches. This CDR3 is 14 amino acids long. CDR1 and CDR2 (germline): SGHRS, YFSETQ. CDR3: CASSPGQSTDTQYF. CDR3 DNA sequence: TGCGCCAGCAGCCCGGGACAGAGCACAGATACGCAGTATTTT.

This CDR3 reads CASSFSGGAQETQYF. The CDR3 bases are TGTGCCAGCAGCTTTAGCGGGGGGGCCCAAGAGACCCAGTACTTC. The J gene is TRBJ2-5, the V gene TRBV7-2; TRBD2 agrees at 11 bases. CDR3 size: 15 residues. Germline CDR1 and CDR2: SGHTA and FQGNSA. V shed 3 bases and J 1 base; nucleotides not matched to a gene: 1.

This clone was found a few times. The chain combines TRBV28 with TRBJ1-4, with 7 bases fitting TRBD1. CDR1 and CDR2 (germline): MDHEN, SYDVKM. After removal of 5 bases from V and 3 bases from J, the junction contained 9 bases not matched to a gene. The CDR3 totals 16 residues. The CDR3 is CASSLAGGLANEKLFF. CDR3 nucleotides: TGTGCCAGCAGTCTTGCAGGGGGACTAGCTAATGAAAAACTGTTTTTT. The variable domain in full, completed from reference TRBV28 and TRBJ1-4, reads DVKVTQSSRYLVKRTGEKVFLECVQDMDHENMFWYRQDPGLGLRLIYFSYDVKMKEKGDIPEGYSVSREKKERFSLILESASTNQTSMYLCASSLAGGLANEKLFFGSGTQLSVL.

This clone occurred once. The rearrangement joins TRBV10-3 to TRBJ2-2, with D perhaps TRBD1 (6 bases). This CDR3 comprises 19 residues. The germline V gene encodes CDR1 ENHRY and CDR2 SYGVKD. V shed 8 bases and J shed 0 bases, with 25 bases lying between them. The CDR3 nucleotides are TGTGCCATCGGGGCGGAGACAGGAAGAGTAGGAACGAACACCGGGGAGCTGTTTTTT. It translates to CAIGAETGRVGTNTGELFF.

The CDR3 loop is CASRPPGQHNSPLHF. The CDR3 DNA sequence: TGTGCCAGCAGACCACCGGGACAGCATAATTCACCCCTCCACTTT. The chain couples TRBV5-6 to TRBJ1-6; 7 nucleotides align to TRBD1. The V and J ends lost 5 bases and 5 bases, in that order; junction bases with no gene match: 7. Germline loops: CDR1 SGHDT, CDR2 YYEEEE. The CDR3 is 15 residues long.

This chain connects TRBV27 to TRBJ1-6; 7 nucleotides align to TRBD1. This CDR3 has 14 amino acids. The germline V gene encodes CDR1 MNHEY and CDR2 SMNVEV (reference sequence). The V and J ends lost 6 bases and 5 bases, in that order; junction bases with no gene match: 4. The chain's CDR3 is CASRTDRDNSPLHF. Written as DNA, the CDR3 is TGTGCCAGCAGGACCGACAGGGATAATTCACCCCTCCACTTT.

This clone was counted only a few times. V and J are TRBV19 and TRBJ1-5, with D unresolved. V gave up 1 base and J gave up 7 bases, with 5 bases separating them. Germline V gene sequence: CDR1 LNHDA, CDR2 SQIVND (reference sequence). The CDR3 consists of 12 residues. The DNA of the CDR3 is TGTGCCAGTAGTATAGGGGAGCAGCCCCAGCATTTT. This codes for CASSIGEQPQHF.

This clone was recorded only once. J is TRBJ2-7 and V is TRBV5-6; no clear D. Germline lookup yields CDR1 SGHDT and CDR2 YYEEEE. V was pared by 5 bases and J by 7 bases, with 10 bases between. This CDR3 region has 11 residues. The CDR3 DNA reads TGTGCCAGCAGTTCCCAGGTAGAGCAGTACGTC. Its protein is CASSSQVEQYV.

The chain employs TRBV6-5 and TRBJ1-5; possible D gene TRBD1, 6 bases. V lost 7 bases and J 4 bases, leaving 17 bases between the germline ends. Germline CDR1 reads MNHEY; CDR2 reads SVGAGI. CDR3 length equals 15 residues. CDR3 nucleotides: TGTGCCAGCAACTTAGGGGGTATAATAAATCAGCCCCAGCATTTT. Amino acids: CASNLGGIINQPQHF.

The V gene is TRBV29-1, the J gene TRBJ2-5; 7 bases map to TRBD1. CDR1 and CDR2 from the germline V gene are SQVTM and ANQGSEA. The junction had 11 bases not matched to a gene; V was cut back by 1 base and J by 6 bases. The CDR3 totals 15 residues. The CDR3 coding sequence is TGCAGCGTTGAAGTTTCGACAGGGCCGCGGAAGACCCAGTACTTC. This sequence encodes CSVEVSTGPRKTQYF.

This sequence joins TRBV28 and TRBJ2-1, with 8 bases matching TRBD1. Per germline, CDR1 MDHEN and CDR2 SYDVKM. J lost 6 bases, V lost 5 bases, and 18 bases had no gene match. The CDR3 totals 18 residues. The CDR3 protein is CASSPPGTGGPLSNEQFF. CDR3 bases: TGTGCCAGCAGTCCCCCCGGGACAGGCGGGCCCCTTAGCAATGAGCAGTTCTTC.

The chain combines TRBV7-2 with TRBJ1-3, with D maybe TRBD1 (5 bases). CDR1 is SGHTA, CDR2 FQGNSA, per germline. Trimming shortened V by 1 base and J by 0 bases, and 10 bases separated the two germline ends. The CDR3 covers 16 residues. The CDR3 sequence is CASSLGQGRSGNTIYF. CDR3 bases: TGTGCCAGCAGCTTAGGGCAGGGCCGCTCTGGAAACACCATATATTTT.

This clone is medium-sized (0.01 to 0.1%) by share. V usage is TRBV29-1 and J usage is TRBJ1-5; no clear D gene. Trimming cost V 4 bases and J 5 bases, with 15 bases left between them. In germline, CDR1 is SQVTM, CDR2 ANQGSEA. This CDR3 has 14 residues. CDR3 sequence reads: CSVVPGGNDQPQHF. CDR3 in DNA: TGCAGCGTTGTCCCGGGTGGAAACGATCAGCCCCAGCATTTT.

The J gene is TRBJ2-6, the V gene TRBV7-8; a weak D match, TRBD2 (6 bases). Germline lookup yields CDR1 SGHVS and CDR2 FQNEAQ. V gave up 5 bases and J gave up 0 bases, with 11 bases separating them. The CDR3 loop spans 16 amino acids. The DNA of the CDR3 is TGTGCCAGCAGCCCGAGGGAGGCCTCTGGGGCCAACGTCCTGACTTTC. Encoded protein: CASSPREASGANVLTF.

The rearrangement joins TRBV2 to TRBJ1-2, with 7 bases lining up with TRBD1. The CDR3 loop spans 14 amino acids. V lost 4 bases, J lost 0 bases, and 2 bases stayed unmatched. Germline lookup yields CDR1 SNHLY and CDR2 FYNNEI. The CDR3 DNA reads as TGTGCCAGCAGTGGGGGGACAGCTAACTATGGCTACACCTTC. Translated: CASSGGTANYGYTF.

This chain connects TRBV4-2 to TRBJ1-5; 7 bases align to TRBD1. Trimming cost V 1 base and J 6 bases; bases outside gene matches: 9. The CDR3 loop spans 16 amino acids. CDR1 and CDR2 (germline): LGHNA, YNFKEQ. The CDR3 nucleotides read TGTGCCAGCAGCCAAGGCGAGGGGGCGGGTGGTCAGCCCCAGCATTTT. It codes for CASSQGEGAGGQPQHF.

This clone appeared a few times. The V call is TRBV7-9, the J call TRBJ1-3; 7 nucleotides line up with TRBD1. The CDR3 totals 12 residues. The J segment lost 7 bases and the V segment lost 5 bases, leaving 2 bases of the junction unmatched. The V gene's germline CDR1 is SEHNR and CDR2 FQNEAQ (reference sequence). CDR3 loop: CASSPQGNTIYF. The CDR3 DNA sequence: TGTGCCAGCAGCCCACAGGGGAACACCATATATTTT.

The chain carries TRBV7-9 and TRBJ2-3, with a tentative D call TRBD1 (5 bases). Germline V gives CDR1 SEHNR, CDR2 FQNEAQ (reference sequence). This CDR3 comprises 17 residues. The V gene lost 4 bases and the J gene lost 3 bases, with 20 bases spanning the gap. CDR3: CASSSIPGAEETDTQYF. DNA for the CDR3: TGTGCCAGCAGCTCGATCCCTGGGGCAGAGGAAACAGATACGCAGTATTTT.

The V and J genes are TRBV27 and TRBJ1-2; 10 positions agree with TRBD1. Trimming at V came to 5 bases and at J to 8 bases, leaving 14 bases not matched to a gene. Germline CDR1 MNHEY, CDR2 SMNVEV (reference sequence). The CDR3 covers 16 residues. The CDR3 here is CASSDAPGQGPRGYTF. The CDR3 nucleotides are TGTGCCAGCAGTGACGCACCGGGACAGGGGCCCAGGGGCTACACCTTC.

The gene calls are TRBV9 and TRBJ2-3, with D perhaps TRBD2 (6 bases). Looked up from germline, CDR1 is SGDLS and CDR2 is YYNGEE. Trimming shortened V by 0 bases and J by 0 bases, and 14 bases separated the two germline ends. The CDR3 contains 17 residues. Here the CDR3 DNA reads TGTGCCAGCAGCGTAGCTATCACGGGAGAGAGCACAGATACGCAGTATTTT. Translation gives CASSVAITGESTDTQYF.

The chain joins TRBV27 to TRBJ1-2; 9 bases agree with TRBD1. V gave up 3 bases and J gave up 8 bases; unmatched junction bases: 7. The germline V gene encodes CDR1 MNHEY and CDR2 SMNVEV (reference sequence). The CDR3 covers 14 residues. CDR3 nucleotide sequence: TGTGCCAGCAGTTTCACGGGACAGGGAGGGGGCTACACCTTC. Its protein is CASSFTGQGGGYTF.

The chain joins TRBV5-1 to TRBJ2-3; no clear D. This CDR3 is built from 14 residues. Trimming shortened V by 0 bases and J by 2 bases, and 7 bases separated the two germline ends. The germline V gene has CDR1 SGHRS and CDR2 YFSETQ. The CDR3 sequence: CASSLATATDTQYF. In DNA form, the CDR3 reads TGCGCCAGCAGCTTGGCAACAGCCACAGATACGCAGTATTTT.

This clone came up once. The V gene is TRBV18, the J gene TRBJ2-1; 9 positions match TRBD2. This CDR3 is built from 15 residues. CDR1 and CDR2 (germline): KGHSH, LQKENI. Unmatched junction bases numbered 6, after V lost 0 bases and J lost 9 bases. CDR3 residues: CASSPPAGGQSEQFF. The CDR3 region has the DNA TGTGCCAGCTCACCACCGGCGGGGGGGCAAAGTGAGCAGTTCTTC.

The chain uses TRBV9 and TRBJ2-2; tentative D call: TRBD2 (5 bases). V was shortened by 1 base and J by 5 bases, with 6 bases between the two germline ends. CDR3 length: 13 residues. Germline loops: CDR1 SGDLS, CDR2 YYNGEE. CDR3 residues: CASSVTGTGELFF. The CDR3, as DNA: TGTGCCAGCAGCGTAACGGGGACCGGGGAGCTGTTTTTT.

The chain links TRBV7-3 to TRBJ2-2; 9 bases line up with TRBD1. This CDR3 spans 16 amino acids. The germline V gene has CDR1 SGHTA and CDR2 FQGTGA. V shed 5 bases, J shed 3 bases, and the junction held 7 bases outside the gene matches. CDR3 amino acids: CASSTYRGRDTGELFF. The CDR3 DNA reads TGTGCCAGCAGCACATACAGGGGGCGAGACACCGGGGAGCTGTTTTTT.

This clone was seen a single time. CDR3 region: CATSDRVQGVYGYTF. CDR3 nucleotides: TGTGCCACCAGCGACAGGGTGCAGGGGGTCTATGGCTACACCTTC. This chain links TRBV24-1 with TRBJ1-2; 7 nucleotides line up with TRBD1. The CDR3 is made up of 15 amino acids. Germline V gene data show CDR1 as KGHDR and CDR2 as SFDVKD. J was trimmed by 4 bases and V by 7 bases; bases with no gene match: 11.

The V call is TRBV6-5, the J call TRBJ1-1; no definite D call. Germline lookup yields CDR1 MNHEY and CDR2 SVGAGI. The length of the CDR3 is 13 residues. V lost 4 bases and J lost 4, with 10 bases in between. In DNA, the CDR3 is TGTGCCAGCAGTTCAGGAGGAGCCACTGAAGCTTTCTTT. This sequence encodes CASSSGGATEAFF.

J is TRBJ2-5 and V is TRBV4-1; 14 bases are shared with TRBD2. Trimming at V came to 4 bases and at J to 10 bases, leaving 14 bases not matched to a gene. Germline V gives CDR1 MGHRA, CDR2 YSYEKL. CDR3 length: 17 amino acids. CDR3 loop: CASSLANLGTSGGSQYF. CDR3 sequence (DNA): TGCGCCAGCAGCCTTGCAAACCTCGGGACTAGCGGGGGTAGCCAGTACTTC.

In DNA, the CDR3 is TGTGCCAGCAGTGACGAGAGGAACACTGAAGCTTTCTTT. Its protein product is CASSDERNTEAFF. The chain has TRBV6-4 and TRBJ1-1; D not resolved. The CDR3 totals 13 residues. Trimming took 2 bases from V and 1 from J, leaving 5 bases between them. The germline CDR1 and CDR2 sequences are MRHNA and SNTAGT.